This entry lists 14 T cell receptor beta chains sequenced from one sample in a study of T cells in localized non-small cell lung cancer. Measured with immunoSEQ multiplex PCR; TCRdb has only the in-frame clones, and not every one. The data hold about 77,000 clones, with 88% observed a single time. The starting material was peripheral blood, obtained before any cancer treatment. The receptors originated from a woman aged 40-70 years with stage I squamous cell lung carcinoma.

The V and J genes are TRBV5-1 and TRBJ2-1; tentatively, D is TRBD1 or TRBD2 (5 bases each). The CDR3 has 17 amino acids. CDR1 is SGHRS, CDR2 YFSETQ, per germline. Trimming shortened V by 4 bases and J by 6 bases, and 23 bases separated the two germline ends. The CDR3 region is CASSLTTGTSGGNEQFF. CDR3 in DNA: TGCGCCAGCAGCCTTACGACCGGGACCAGTGGCGGCAATGAGCAGTTCTTC.

This sequence joins TRBV6-6 and TRBJ1-1; weak D call: TRBD1 (5 bases). V lost 6 bases and J 2 bases, leaving 16 bases between the germline ends. The CDR3 has 15 residues. The V gene's germline CDR1 is MNHNY and CDR2 SVGAGI (reference sequence). CDR3 in amino acids: CASSTINQGNTEAFF. Written as DNA, the CDR3 is TGTGCCAGCAGCACAATCAATCAGGGAAACACTGAAGCTTTCTTT.

This clone was counted between two and nine times. The rearrangement joins TRBV19 to TRBJ2-5, with TRBD1 as a possible D gene (6 bases). The germline V gene encodes CDR1 LNHDA and CDR2 SQIVND (reference sequence). V was clipped by 5 bases and J by 1 base, with 11 bases between them. This CDR3 spans 14 amino acids. The CDR3 DNA sequence: TGTGCCAGTAGTCTTCAGGGGTCCCAAGAGACCCAGTACTTC. Its translation is CASSLQGSQETQYF.

The chain joins TRBV11-2 to TRBJ1-2; D uncertain. Trimming stripped 5 bases from V and 2 bases from J, with 6 bases between. This CDR3 is built from 12 residues. CDR1 and CDR2 (germline): SGHAT, FQNNGV. CDR3 in amino acids: CASSPSNYGYTF. Written as DNA, the CDR3 is TGTGCCAGCAGCCCAAGCAACTATGGCTACACCTTC.

This sequence joins TRBV14 and TRBJ2-4, with a weak D call TRBD1 (6 bases). Germline assignment: CDR1 SGHDN and CDR2 FVKESK. V shed 0 bases and J shed 1 base, with 16 bases lying between them. The CDR3 is 18 residues long. The CDR3 sequence: CASSQDPTGRRAKNIQYF. The CDR3 DNA sequence: TGTGCCAGCAGCCAAGATCCCACAGGGAGAAGGGCCAAAAACATTCAGTACTTC. The full variable domain, rest sourced from reference TRBV14 and TRBJ2-4, is EAGVTQFPSHSVIEKGQTVTLRCDPISGHDNLYWYRRVMGKEIKFLLHFVKESKQDESGMPNNRFLAERTGGTYSTLKVQPAELEDSGVYFCASSQDPTGRRAKNIQYFGAGTRLSVL.

CDR3 DNA: TGTGCCTGGAGTAAAAGTACAGGGAGATGGGGTAGAGCTTTCTTT. Its protein product is CAWSKSTGRWGRAFF. V gene TRBV30 combines with J gene TRBJ1-1; weak D call: TRBD1 (6 bases). Trimming took off 2 bases at V and 10 bases at J, with 23 bases between the two ends. The CDR3 has 15 residues. The germline V gene has CDR1 GTSNPN and CDR2 SVGIG (reference sequence).

This rearrangement joins TRBV18 to TRBJ2-3; 13 nucleotides match TRBD2. This CDR3 region has 16 residues. Per the germline V gene, CDR1 is KGHSH and CDR2 is LQKENI. Losses at the gene ends were 5 bases for V and 3 bases for J; bases not matched to a gene: 5. CDR3 protein: CASSALAGGPTDTQYF. The CDR3 nucleotides read TGTGCCAGCTCAGCACTAGCGGGGGGGCCAACAGATACGCAGTATTTT.

This sequence joins TRBV2 and TRBJ2-2; 7 bases are a match to TRBD1. The CDR3 totals 15 residues. Trimming removed 5 bases from V and 2 bases from J; junction bases left unmatched: 5. Germline V gene lookup returns CDR1 SNHLY and CDR2 FYNNEI. The CDR3, as DNA: TGTGCCAGCAGTTCGGGACAGACAAACACCGGGGAGCTGTTTTTT. As protein: CASSSGQTNTGELFF.

The chain carries TRBV9 and TRBJ2-3; the D is unclear. There are 15 residues in the CDR3. Germline values: CDR1 SGDLS, CDR2 YYNGEE. V shed 4 bases and J shed 5 bases, with 17 bases lying between them. CDR3 protein: CASSPEVVFGDTQYF. CDR3 sequence (DNA): TGTGCCAGCAGCCCAGAGGTGGTTTTCGGAGATACGCAGTATTTT.

The rearrangement joins TRBV6-1 to TRBJ2-7; unclear D gene. Per the germline V gene, CDR1 is MNHNS and CDR2 is SASEGT. Trimming stripped 3 bases from V and 0 bases from J, with 21 bases between. The CDR3 is made up of 18 amino acids. CDR3 sequence (DNA): TGTGCCAGCAGTGACGAAATTAACCCTGCAGGTAGCTCCTACGAGCAGTACTTC. This translates into CASSDEINPAGSSYEQYF.

The rearrangement links TRBV6-6 to TRBJ1-2, with D perhaps matching TRBD1 (6 bases). The CDR3 runs 14 residues. Per germline, CDR1 MNHNY and CDR2 SVGAGI (reference sequence). The V end was cut by 7 bases, the J end by 5 bases, with 17 bases between. The DNA for the CDR3 is TGTGCCAGCATTCACGGGGGGCCAGGGTATGGCTACACCTTC. Translated: CASIHGGPGYGYTF.

The V and J genes are TRBV19 and TRBJ2-5; D is ambiguous. The end of the DNA is better explained by TRBJ2-7, so the J call may be wrong. Germline values: CDR1 LNHDA, CDR2 SQIVND (reference sequence). This CDR3 is built from 14 residues. The CDR3 nucleotides read TGTGCCAGTAGTATCGTCGGCGTCTCCTACGAGCAGTACTTC. This gives the protein CASSIVGVSYEQYF.

This clone appeared once. The chain combines TRBV4-2 with TRBJ2-3, with 9 bases aligning to TRBD1. From germline, CDR1 is LGHNA and CDR2 YNFKEQ. The CDR3 consists of 19 residues. V lost 0 bases to trimming and J lost 0 bases; unmatched junction nucleotides: 10. In DNA, the CDR3 is TGTGCCAGCAGCCAAGATTGGGCCACAGGGGGCGCGAGCACAGATACGCAGTATTTT. It is translated as CASSQDWATGGASTDTQYF.

The J gene is TRBJ2-5, the V gene TRBV9; D is perhaps TRBD1 or TRBD2 (6 bases each). V shed 0 bases and J shed 4 bases, with 10 bases lying between them. Germline V gives CDR1 SGDLS, CDR2 YYNGEE. This CDR3 spans 14 amino acids. CDR3 nucleotide sequence: TGTGCCAGCAGCGTAGAAGGGGGAGGAGAGACCCAGTACTTC. Translation: CASSVEGGGETQYF.